These 26 T cell receptor beta chains share one sample of origin, sequenced in a study of monozygotic twins with inflammatory bowel disease. TCRdb re-called the 5' RACE reads and shows each CDR3 protein once, DNA omitted. There are approximately 330,000 distinct CDR3 sequences in the sample, with approximately 2% held by the top ten. Sequencing was carried out using blood. The receptors were gathered from a human donor with ulcerative colitis or Crohn's disease, or a healthy co-twin of an affected twin (not recorded which).

The V and J genes are TRBV20-1 and TRBJ1-5; there is no DNA to check the TCRdb D call of TRBD1. The CDR3 covers 14 residues. Germline CDR1 reads DFQATT; CDR2 reads SNEGSKA (reference sequence). The CDR3 sequence: CSASPGRGNQPQHF.

The V and J genes are TRBV28 and TRBJ1-2. This CDR3 spans 13 amino acids. Germline CDR1 is MDHEN and CDR2 is SYDVKM. The CDR3 sequence is CASSLRSGWGYTF.

This chain connects TRBV7-2 to TRBJ2-7. The CDR3 loop spans 13 amino acids. From germline, CDR1 is SGHTA and CDR2 FQGNSA. The CDR3 region is CASSPDTFYEQYF.

V is TRBV5-1 and J is TRBJ2-1; no DNA is available, so the TRBD1 call from TCRdb remains unchecked. CDR1 and CDR2 from the germline V gene are SGHRS and YFSETQ. CDR3 length equals 16 residues. The CDR3 spells CASSLHRVGNYNEQFF.

V gene TRBV10-3 combines with J gene TRBJ2-3. Germline CDR1 is ENHRY and CDR2 is SYGVKD. The length of the CDR3 is 15 residues. This CDR3 is CAISDSNSNTDTQYF.

J is TRBJ1-2 and V is TRBV20-1; no DNA is available, so the TRBD1 call from TCRdb remains unchecked. The germline V gene encodes CDR1 DFQATT and CDR2 SNEGSKA (reference sequence). This CDR3 has 13 amino acids. The CDR3 is CSAPGRNNYGYTF.

This rearrangement joins TRBV5-5 to TRBJ2-7; TCRdb outputs TRBD1, but without DNA this stays unchecked. CDR3 length: 15 amino acids. CDR1 SGHKS and CDR2 YYEKEE come from the germline V gene (reference sequence). CDR3: CASSFSDRVDYEQYF.

The chain employs TRBV7-2 and TRBJ2-7. CDR3 size: 15 residues. The germline gives CDR1 SGHTA, CDR2 FQGNSA. CDR3 amino acids: CASSRQTSTPYEQYF.

The genes are TRBV11-1 and TRBJ2-3; the TRBD2 assignment by TCRdb is unverifiable without DNA. In germline, CDR1 is SGHAT, CDR2 FQDESV (reference sequence). This CDR3 contains 14 residues. The CDR3 spells CASGPTLHSDTQYF. The complete variable domain, with remaining parts taken from reference TRBV11-1 and TRBJ2-3, reads EAEVAQSPRYKITEKSQAVAFWCDPISGHATLYWYRQILGQGPELLVQFQDESVVDDSQLPKDRFSAERLKGVDSTLKIQPAELGDSAMYLCASGPTLHSDTQYFGPGTRLTVL.

V usage is TRBV19 and J usage is TRBJ1-1; TCRdb calls TRBD1, which cannot be checked without DNA. Germline V CDR1 and CDR2: LNHDA, SQIVND (reference sequence). There are 13 residues in the CDR3. The CDR3 is CASSTDRDTEAFF.

This chain uses TRBV7-9 with TRBJ1-6. Per germline, CDR1 SEHNR and CDR2 FQNEAQ (reference sequence). The length of the CDR3 is 14 residues. The CDR3 region is CASSFRSENSPLHF. Full variable domain (rest looked up from reference TRBV7-9 and TRBJ1-6): DTGVSQNPRHKITKRGQNVTFRCDPISEHNRLYWYRQTLGQGPEFLTYFQNEAQLEKSRLLSDRFSAERPKGSFSTLEIQRTEQGDSAMYLCASSFRSENSPLHFGNGTRLTVT.

The V gene is TRBV20-1, the J gene TRBJ2-5; checking the TCRdb D call of TRBD2 is not possible without DNA. Germline CDR1 and CDR2: DFQATT and SNEGSKA (reference sequence). The CDR3 length is 14 residues. The chain's CDR3 is CSARPPGLPETQYF.

CDR3 sequence reads: CASSGDRGSGNTIYF. The chain uses TRBV6-1 and TRBJ1-3; as DNA is missing, the TRBD1 call by TCRdb cannot be tested. The CDR3 is 15 residues long. CDR1 is MNHNS and CDR2 is SASEGT in the germline V gene.

The chain's CDR3 is CASSLQQGGTGELFF. The chain uses TRBV7-2 and TRBJ2-2; checking the TCRdb D call of TRBD2 is not possible without DNA. CDR1 is SGHTA, CDR2 FQGNSA, per germline. This CDR3 has 15 residues.

The chain carries TRBV6-6 and TRBJ2-7; lacking DNA, the TRBD2 call made by TCRdb goes unchecked. The CDR3 length is 13 residues. Germline values: CDR1 MNHNY, CDR2 SVGAGI (reference sequence). This CDR3 reads CASSSGRTYEQYF.

CDR3 sequence reads: CASSPIDRSSYEQYF. V is TRBV4-1 and J is TRBJ2-7. In germline, CDR1 is MGHRA, CDR2 YSYEKL. The CDR3 totals 15 residues.

This chain's CDR3 is CASRYTGGWGTEAFF. The chain combines TRBV11-2 with TRBJ1-1; the D call of TRBD1 rests on TCRdb alone, since no DNA is present to check it. This CDR3 contains 15 residues. Germline V gene data show CDR1 as SGHAT and CDR2 as FQNNGV.

The chain recombines TRBV20-1 with TRBJ2-1; with no DNA, the TCRdb D assignment of TRBD1 cannot be verified. The CDR3 is 12 amino acids. Germline CDR1 is DFQATT and CDR2 is SNEGSKA (reference sequence). Here the CDR3 reads CSANRVTMSQFF.

This rearrangement joins TRBV3-1 to TRBJ2-4. The CDR3 covers 17 residues. Germline V gene data show CDR1 as LGHDT and CDR2 as YNNKEL (reference sequence). CDR3 region: CASSQDRLPLAKNIQYF.

The rearrangement uses TRBV7-9 and TRBJ2-7; TCRdb picks TRBD1, but there is no DNA to check that call. Germline V gene sequence: CDR1 SEHNR, CDR2 FQNEAQ (reference sequence). The CDR3 length is 11 residues. The CDR3 sequence is CAGAGDYEQYF.

This chain uses TRBV10-3 with TRBJ1-4; TCRdb outputs TRBD1, but without DNA this stays unchecked. Germline values: CDR1 ENHRY, CDR2 SYGVKD. The length of the CDR3 is 15 residues. CDR3 residues: CAISELGQGDEKLFF.

The V and J genes are TRBV6-2 or TRBV6-3 and TRBJ2-1. The CDR3 is made up of 16 amino acids. Germline CDR1 MNHEY, CDR2 SVGEGT. The CDR3 sequence is CASSYSSLSSYNEQFF.

The chain's CDR3 is CASSSIRDGQNTIYF. The chain has TRBV5-1 and TRBJ1-3; the TRBD1 assignment by TCRdb is unverifiable without DNA. CDR1 is SGHRS, CDR2 YFSETQ, per germline. CDR3 length: 15 amino acids.

The chain links TRBV20-1 to TRBJ1-5. The germline V gene has CDR1 DFQATT and CDR2 SNEGSKA (reference sequence). The CDR3 spans 16 residues. CDR3 loop: CSAQSEGPYSNQPQHF.

The chain uses TRBV7-9 and TRBJ1-6. CDR1 and CDR2 (germline): SEHNR, FQNEAQ (reference sequence). There are 14 residues in the CDR3. CDR3 in amino acids: CASSLWATEDSLHF.

This chain joins TRBV7-9 and TRBJ1-1; the D call from TCRdb, TRBD1, cannot be confirmed without DNA. The CDR3 runs 11 residues. Germline assignment: CDR1 SEHNR and CDR2 FQNEAQ (reference sequence). The CDR3 sequence: CASTQGAPAFF. Together with reference TRBV7-9 and TRBJ1-1, the CDR3 gives the full variable domain: DTGVSQNPRHKITKRGQNVTFRCDPISEHNRLYWYRQTLGQGPEFLTYFQNEAQLEKSRLLSDRFSAERPKGSFSTLEIQRTEQGDSAMYLCASTQGAPAFFGQGTRLTVV.